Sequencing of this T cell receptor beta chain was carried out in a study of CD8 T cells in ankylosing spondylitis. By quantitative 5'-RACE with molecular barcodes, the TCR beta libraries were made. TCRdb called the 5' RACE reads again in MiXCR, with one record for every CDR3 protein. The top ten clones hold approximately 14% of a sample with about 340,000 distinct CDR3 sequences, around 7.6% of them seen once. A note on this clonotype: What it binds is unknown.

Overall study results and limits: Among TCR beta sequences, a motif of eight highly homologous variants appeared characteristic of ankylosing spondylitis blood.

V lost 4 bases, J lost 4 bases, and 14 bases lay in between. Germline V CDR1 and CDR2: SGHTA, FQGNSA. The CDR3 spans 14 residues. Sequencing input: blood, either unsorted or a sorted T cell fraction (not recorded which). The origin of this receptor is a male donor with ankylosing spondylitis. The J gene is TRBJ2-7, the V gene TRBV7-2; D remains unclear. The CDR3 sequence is CASSSSSEPYEQYF. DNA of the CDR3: TGTGCCAGCAGCTCCTCATCGGAACCTTACGAGCAGTACTTC.